A selection of T cell receptor beta chains follows, all from one sample in a study of CD8 T cells in ankylosing spondylitis. One entry per CDR3 protein results from TCRdb running MiXCR on the 5' RACE reads. The table shows hundreds of thousands of distinct CDR3 sequences, with under 25% occurring only once. What was sequenced was blood, either unsorted or a sorted T cell fraction (not recorded which). The origin of the receptors is a female donor with ankylosing spondylitis or in good health (not recorded which). The CDR3 runs from the conserved cysteine through the conserved F or W. D genes are given only for firm matches. Clone size is not always given. Where it is, it says once, few, many or a class for expanded clones.

TRBV20-1	NA	NA	TRBJ2-1	CSAILANSYNEQFF	TGCAGTGCTATACTAGCAAACTCCTACAATGAGCAGTTCTTC
TRBV20-1	NA	NA	TRBJ2-6	CSASPVNSGANVLTF	TGCAGTGCTAGTCCGGTGAACTCTGGGGCCAACGTCCTGACTTTC
TRBV5-4	TRBD2	few	TRBJ2-1	CASSFKREGEQFF	TGTGCCAGCAGCTTTAAGCGGGAAGGTGAGCAGTTCTTC
TRBV6-1	TRBD1	NA	TRBJ2-7	CASSRGDRRTYEQYF	TGTGCCAGCAGTCGAGGGGACAGGAGGACCTACGAGCAGTACTTC
TRBV29-1	NA	NA	TRBJ1-2	CSVYGSPDHYGYTF	TGCAGCGTTTACGGCAGCCCGGACCACTATGGCTACACCTTC
TRBV7-2	TRBD2	few	TRBJ2-7	CASSFSGLAPYEQYF	TGTGCCAGCAGCTTCTCGGGACTAGCCCCCTACGAGCAGTACTTC
TRBV9	TRBD1	once	TRBJ1-2	CASSEGVIYDRENGYTF	TGTGCCAGCAGCGAGGGGGTTATCTATGACAGGGAAAATGGCTACACCTTC
TRBV20-1	NA	NA	TRBJ2-1	CSARGGRHNEQFF	TGCAGTGCTAGGGGCGGGCGACACAATGAGCAGTTCTTC
TRBV2	NA	once	TRBJ2-3	CASSGGRLTDTQYF	TGTGCCAGCAGTGGTGGTCGCCTCACAGATACGCAGTATTTT
TRBV25-1	TRBD2	few	TRBJ2-1	CASSEPGLAGGYNEQFF	TGTGCCAGCAGTGAACCGGGACTAGCGGGAGGCTACAATGAGCAGTTCTTC
TRBV15	TRBD2	few	TRBJ2-1	CATSRSSGSYNEQFF	TGTGCCACCAGCAGGAGTAGCGGGTCTTACAATGAGCAGTTCTTC
TRBV18	NA	NA	TRBJ2-7	CATSPGGTGQIYEQYF	TGTGCCACTTCCCCCGGCGGAACAGGGCAGATCTACGAGCAGTACTTC
TRBV12-3/TRBV12-4	NA	NA	TRBJ2-7	CASSLGLGQDEQYF	TGTGCCAGCAGTTTAGGACTAGGACAGGACGAGCAGTACTTC
TRBV9	TRBD1	few	TRBJ1-4	CASSPQGGGEKLFF	TGTGCCAGCAGCCCTCAGGGGGGAGGTGAAAAACTGTTTTTT
TRBV15	NA	few	TRBJ2-2	CATSPRSHTGELFF	TGTGCCACCAGCCCCCGGTCCCACACCGGGGAGCTGTTTTTT
TRBV12-3/TRBV12-4	TRBD2	NA	TRBJ2-2	CASSFSWLAVDTGELFF	TGTGCCAGCAGTTTTAGCTGGCTAGCGGTTGACACCGGGGAGCTGTTTTTT
TRBV19	NA	NA	TRBJ2-7	CASSIGPGQRPYEQYF	TGTGCCAGTAGTATCGGGCCAGGACAGCGACCCTACGAGCAGTACTTC
TRBV11-2	NA	NA	TRBJ1-1	CASSLPSLDEAFF	TGTGCCAGCAGCTTACCTTCCTTGGATGAAGCTTTCTTT
TRBV10-3	TRBD2	NA	TRBJ2-1	CAIRGGSKEEQFF	TGTGCCATCAGGGGCGGGAGTAAGGAAGAGCAGTTCTTC
TRBV11-2	TRBD2	once	TRBJ2-1	CASSPNLLAGISNEQFF	TGTGCCAGCAGCCCAAACCTACTAGCGGGGATTTCCAATGAGCAGTTCTTC
TRBV15	NA	NA	TRBJ2-3	CATSALGGAVTSTDTQYF	TGTGCCACCAGCGCCTTGGGGGGAGCGGTAACTAGCACAGATACGCAGTATTTT
TRBV29-1	NA	NA	TRBJ2-1	CSLSGTERGNEQFF	TGCAGCCTTTCCGGGACGGAGAGGGGGAATGAGCAGTTCTTC
TRBV30	NA	NA	TRBJ2-3	CAWSVGLLEEDTQYF	TGTGCCTGGAGTGTCGGACTGCTGGAGGAAGATACGCAGTATTTT
TRBV6-1	NA	few	TRBJ1-4	CASGDGTSEKLFF	TGTGCCAGCGGAGACGGGACAAGTGAAAAACTGTTTTTT
TRBV20-1	TRBD2	few	TRBJ2-2	CCARRGASGRSGELFF	TGCTGTGCTAGGAGAGGGGCTAGCGGGAGATCCGGGGAGCTGTTTTTT
TRBV6-2/TRBV6-3	TRBD1	NA	TRBJ2-7	CASSYSDREPDYEQYF	TGTGCCAGCAGTTACTCGGACAGGGAACCTGATTACGAGCAGTACTTC
TRBV5-1	TRBD2	many	TRBJ2-7	CASSDVGRAGYPYEQYF	TGCGCCAGCAGCGATGTAGGAAGAGCGGGATATCCCTACGAGCAGTACTTC
TRBV29-1	TRBD1	few	TRBJ2-3	CSFLRGTDSTDTQYF	TGCAGCTTCCTCCGTGGGACAGACTCCACAGATACGCAGTATTTT
TRBV12-3/TRBV12-4	NA	few	TRBJ1-1	CASSLVGSTEAFF	TGTGCCAGCAGTTTAGTGGGGAGTACTGAAGCTTTCTTT
TRBV24-1	NA	NA	TRBJ2-3	CATSDYGTVADTDTQYF	TGTGCCACCAGTGATTACGGAACGGTCGCCGACACAGATACGCAGTATTTT
TRBV7-4	NA	NA	TRBJ1-2	CASSFNGYTF	TGTGCCAGCAGCTTTAATGGCTACACCTTC
TRBV7-9	NA	NA	TRBJ2-7	CASSPDVGSYEQYF	TGTGCCAGCAGCCCGGACGTCGGCTCCTACGAGCAGTACTTC
TRBV10-3	NA	few	TRBJ2-5	CAISEPQRSETQYF	TGTGCCATCAGTGAGCCACAGCGAAGTGAGACCCAGTACTTC
TRBV29-1	NA	many	TRBJ1-1	CSVVQPVTEAFF	TGCAGCGTTGTTCAGCCCGTCACTGAAGCTTTCTTT
TRBV7-2	NA	few	TRBJ2-5	CASSFARASTGTQYF	TGTGCCAGCAGCTTTGCCCGGGCCTCCACCGGGACCCAGTACTTC
TRBV7-2	NA	once	TRBJ2-3	CASSSVSTDTQYF	TGTGCCAGCAGCTCCGTAAGCACAGATACGCAGTATTTT
TRBV12-3/TRBV12-4	TRBD1	many	TRBJ1-1	CASVIRTGFTEAFF	TGTGCCAGCGTGATTCGGACAGGGTTCACTGAAGCTTTCTTT
TRBV6-1	TRBD1	NA	TRBJ2-1	CASSPGTGNYNEQFF	TGTGCCAGCAGCCCCGGGACAGGGAACTACAATGAGCAGTTCTTC
TRBV7-9	NA	few	TRBJ2-5	CASSLALSSQETQYF	TGTGCCAGCAGCTTAGCTCTCTCATCTCAAGAGACCCAGTACTTC
TRBV30	TRBD1	few	TRBJ1-4	CAWRPRDSDEKLFF	TGTGCCTGGAGGCCCCGGGACAGTGATGAAAAACTGTTTTTT
TRBV20-1	NA	few	TRBJ2-4	CSASSLDFLAKNIQYF	TGCAGTGCTAGCTCCCTAGATTTTCTAGCCAAAAACATTCAGTACTTC
TRBV9	NA	few	TRBJ1-1	CASSEGLNTEAFF	TGTGCCAGCTCAGAGGGGTTGAACACTGAAGCTTTCTTT
TRBV6-1	NA	few	TRBJ2-7	CASSPLGSGEQYF	TGTGCCAGCAGCCCGTTAGGATCGGGCGAGCAGTACTTC
TRBV20-1	TRBD1	NA	TRBJ2-5	CSARGIQGAETQYF	TGCAGTGCTAGGGGTATTCAGGGGGCGGAGACCCAGTACTTC
TRBV11-2	NA	NA	TRBJ2-1	CASSILVQQFF	TGTGCCAGCAGCATACTAGTGCAGCAGTTCTTC
TRBV5-5	TRBD1	few	TRBJ1-2	CASSLEGPGGYGYTF	TGTGCCAGCAGCTTGGAGGGTCCAGGGGGATATGGCTACACCTTC
TRBV6-2/TRBV6-3	NA	few	TRBJ1-5	CASSEDAPMLQPQHF	TGTGCCAGCAGCGAGGACGCACCTATGCTACAGCCCCAGCATTTT
TRBV24-1	NA	NA	TRBJ2-3	CATSDKDTQYF	TGTGCCACCAGTGATAAAGATACGCAGTATTTT